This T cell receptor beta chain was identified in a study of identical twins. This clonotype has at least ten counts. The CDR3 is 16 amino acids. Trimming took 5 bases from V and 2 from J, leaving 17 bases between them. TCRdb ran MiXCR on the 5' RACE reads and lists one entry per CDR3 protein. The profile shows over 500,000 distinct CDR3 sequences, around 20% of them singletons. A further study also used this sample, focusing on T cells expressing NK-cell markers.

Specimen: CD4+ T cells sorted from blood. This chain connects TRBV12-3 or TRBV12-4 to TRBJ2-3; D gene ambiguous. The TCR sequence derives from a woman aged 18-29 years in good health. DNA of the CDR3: TGTGCCAGCAGTCACCGCCGGCGGACGGCCACAGATACGCAGTATTTT. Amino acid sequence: CASSHRRRTATDTQYF.